This TCR beta chain came from a study of blood T cell repertoires in COVID-19. Overall study context: Spain, Italy and the United States supplied samples that represented acute and convalescent COVID-19. Sources were T cells, B-cell-depleted T cells, or PBMCs; the material itself was cDNA or gDNA.

Original methodology: Counts of nucleated cells, estimated from reference gene primer amplification, were obtained. Sequencing used immunoSEQ multiplex PCR; TCRdb keeps in-frame clones, though not all of them. For V, J and clone size, that table is used; D and trimming come from the DNA. The sample consists of fewer than 120,000 clones, about 80% of them appearing once. V was pared by 5 bases and J by 1 base, with 4 bases of the junction left unmatched. The CDR3 spans 15 residues. Germline V CDR1 and CDR2: SGHVS, FQNEAQ. This sequence was found in an elderly woman with acute or convalescent COVID-19. This chain connects TRBV7-8 to TRBJ1-5; 8 bases are a match to TRBD1. Sequences were obtained from peripheral blood. CDR3 coding DNA: TGTGCCAGCAGCCGGACAGGGATAAGCAATCAGCCCCAGCATTTT. It encodes CASSRTGISNQPQHF.